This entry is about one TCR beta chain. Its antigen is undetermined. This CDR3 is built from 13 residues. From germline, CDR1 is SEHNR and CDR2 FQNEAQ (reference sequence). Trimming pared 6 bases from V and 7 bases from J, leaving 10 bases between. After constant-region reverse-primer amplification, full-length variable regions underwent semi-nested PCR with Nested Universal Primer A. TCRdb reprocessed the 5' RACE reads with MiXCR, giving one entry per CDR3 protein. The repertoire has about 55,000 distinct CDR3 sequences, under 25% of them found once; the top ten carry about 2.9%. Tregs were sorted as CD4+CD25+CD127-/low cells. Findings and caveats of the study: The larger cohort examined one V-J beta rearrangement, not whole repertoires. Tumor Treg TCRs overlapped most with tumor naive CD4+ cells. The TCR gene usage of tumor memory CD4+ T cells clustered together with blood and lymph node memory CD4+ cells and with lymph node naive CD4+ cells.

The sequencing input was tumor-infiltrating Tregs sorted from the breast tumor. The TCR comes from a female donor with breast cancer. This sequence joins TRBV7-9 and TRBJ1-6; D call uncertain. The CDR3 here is CASRSEANSPLHF. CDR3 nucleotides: TGTGCCAGCAGGTCCGAGGCGAATTCACCCCTCCACTTT.